Listed below are T cell receptor beta chains from one sample, sequenced in a study of T cells after yellow fever vaccination. TCRdb fed the 5' RACE reads into MiXCR, producing one record per CDR3 protein. The data contain some 100,000 distinct CDR3 sequences, roughly 7.9% of them seen just once; the ten biggest clones take up approximately 2.7%. The source was CD4+ T cells sorted from PBMCs, collected more than 40 days after the first yellow fever vaccination. The source of these receptors is a man in his late teens or twenties who received the YFV17D yellow fever vaccine. CDR3s leave out the opening cysteine and the closing phenylalanine or tryptophan. The D gene is left open where the match is weak.

CDR3	J	V	D
SARETSLGEQY	TRBJ2-7	TRBV20-1	.
ASSYLAGGVYNEQF	TRBJ2-1	TRBV7-2	TRBD2
ASSFTGFRTEAF	TRBJ1-1	TRBV5-1	.
SVEGPEQY	TRBJ2-7	TRBV29-1	.
ASSLGQLNTDTQY	TRBJ2-3	TRBV5-1	.
ASSYRGGTEAF	TRBJ1-1	TRBV6-2/TRBV6-3	.
ASSPIEGGETDTQY	TRBJ2-3	TRBV19	.
ASSPDRYGYT	TRBJ1-2	TRBV18	.
ASSPSGQGTDTQY	TRBJ2-3	TRBV11-2	TRBD1
ASSQVRRATGAEAQH	TRBJ1-5	TRBV4-2	.
ASSPRTGYAEAF	TRBJ1-1	TRBV7-2	TRBD1
ASSFTVNTEAF	TRBJ1-1	TRBV6-5	.
ASSQVRGTNTGELF	TRBJ2-2	TRBV3-1	.
SARGQGGFPNYGYT	TRBJ1-2	TRBV20-1	TRBD1
ASSSGQGATQY	TRBJ2-5	TRBV7-2	TRBD1
ATSSSAGSYNSPLH	TRBJ1-6	TRBV15	.
ASSLAGGLNTEAF	TRBJ1-1	TRBV7-2	TRBD1
ASSLMGRNTEAF	TRBJ1-1	TRBV5-1	.
ASSGDGTDTQY	TRBJ2-3	TRBV7-2	TRBD2